Listed below are T cell receptor beta chains from one sample, sequenced in a study of post-analysis software for immune sequencing data. TCRdb processed the PCR reads anew with MiXCR; each CDR3 protein has one entry. Found here are about 460,000 distinct CDR3 sequences, roughly 45% of them singletons; the top ten hold about 12%. Sequencing used blood. The source of these receptors is a girl under 18 with multiple sclerosis. Both conserved end residues are part of each CDR3. The order of the fields is D gene, clone size, J gene, V gene, CDR3 DNA, CDR3 protein. The D gene is left open where the match is weak. Rows give clone size only sometimes, using once, few, many, or a class for an expanded clone.

-	-	TRBJ2-5	TRBV20-1	TGCAGTGCAACCTATCGGGGAGGAGGTTGGGAGACCCAGTACTTC	CSATYRGGGWETQYF
-	-	TRBJ2-7	TRBV28	TGTGCCAGCGCCCTAGGGGCCTACGAGCAGTACTTC	CASALGAYEQYF
-	-	TRBJ2-7	TRBV7-9	TGTGCCAGCAGCTTAACGGGAGTTCGTCACGAGCAGTACTTC	CASSLTGVRHEQYF
TRBD1	-	TRBJ2-7	TRBV20-1	TGCAGTGCTAGAGATAGATTAGGGGGCAGGTACGAGCAGTACTTC	CSARDRLGGRYEQYF
TRBD1	few	TRBJ1-5	TRBV5-1	TGCGCCAGCAGCTTGGGGGACAGTCTACACCCCCAGCATTTT	CASSLGDSLHPQHF
-	once	TRBJ2-7	TRBV7-3	TGTGCCAGCAGCGAAGCCGGGACAACAACCTGCGAGCAGTACTTC	CASSEAGTTTCEQYF
TRBD1	-	TRBJ1-6	TRBV7-8	TGTGCCAGCACCGAGCAAGGACAGGGGGCCTATAATTCACCCCTCCACTTT	CASTEQGQGAYNSPLHF
-	-	TRBJ2-7	TRBV27	TGTGCCAGCAGTTTATTTGGAGGGAGTCGGACCTACTACGAGCAGTACTTC	CASSLFGGSRTYYEQYF
-	few	TRBJ1-5	TRBV4-2	TGTGCCAGCAGCCAAGATTGGCAGGGCCTGGGTCAGCCCCAGCATTTT	CASSQDWQGLGQPQHF
-	few	TRBJ2-1	TRBV5-6	TGTGCCAGCAGCTTAGAAGCGGCCTACAATGAGCAGTTCTTC	CASSLEAAYNEQFF
TRBD1	many	TRBJ2-7	TRBV12-3/TRBV12-4	TGTGCCAGCAGGTCAGGGGGCGAGCAGTACTTC	CASRSGGEQYF
-	-	TRBJ2-1	TRBV6-1	TGTGCCAGCAGTGAAGTTCAGGGGACGGGAGACAATGAGCAGTTCTTC	CASSEVQGTGDNEQFF
-	few	TRBJ2-7	TRBV6-1	TGTGCCACCATTGGGGCAGGGAATGACGAGCAGTACTTC	CATIGAGNDEQYF
TRBD1	-	TRBJ1-2	TRBV29-1	TGCAGCGTTGGTCCCACGGAGGGACAGTATGGCTACACCTTC	CSVGPTEGQYGYTF
-	-	TRBJ1-1	TRBV7-3	TGTGCCAGCAGCTTTACCTCAAATACTGAAGCTTTCTTT	CASSFTSNTEAFF
-	few	TRBJ2-7	TRBV5-1	TGCGCCAGCAGCTTGGAACACTACGAGCAGTACTTC	CASSLEHYEQYF
-	-	TRBJ1-1	TRBV6-5	TGTGCCAGCAGCTCCATCAGGTTCAGGGAGAACACTGAAGCTTTCTTT	CASSSIRFRENTEAFF
TRBD2	-	TRBJ2-1	TRBV12-3/TRBV12-4	TGTGCCAGCAGCCTCACTAGCGGGAGGTACAATAAGCAGTTCTTC	CASSLTSGRYNKQFF